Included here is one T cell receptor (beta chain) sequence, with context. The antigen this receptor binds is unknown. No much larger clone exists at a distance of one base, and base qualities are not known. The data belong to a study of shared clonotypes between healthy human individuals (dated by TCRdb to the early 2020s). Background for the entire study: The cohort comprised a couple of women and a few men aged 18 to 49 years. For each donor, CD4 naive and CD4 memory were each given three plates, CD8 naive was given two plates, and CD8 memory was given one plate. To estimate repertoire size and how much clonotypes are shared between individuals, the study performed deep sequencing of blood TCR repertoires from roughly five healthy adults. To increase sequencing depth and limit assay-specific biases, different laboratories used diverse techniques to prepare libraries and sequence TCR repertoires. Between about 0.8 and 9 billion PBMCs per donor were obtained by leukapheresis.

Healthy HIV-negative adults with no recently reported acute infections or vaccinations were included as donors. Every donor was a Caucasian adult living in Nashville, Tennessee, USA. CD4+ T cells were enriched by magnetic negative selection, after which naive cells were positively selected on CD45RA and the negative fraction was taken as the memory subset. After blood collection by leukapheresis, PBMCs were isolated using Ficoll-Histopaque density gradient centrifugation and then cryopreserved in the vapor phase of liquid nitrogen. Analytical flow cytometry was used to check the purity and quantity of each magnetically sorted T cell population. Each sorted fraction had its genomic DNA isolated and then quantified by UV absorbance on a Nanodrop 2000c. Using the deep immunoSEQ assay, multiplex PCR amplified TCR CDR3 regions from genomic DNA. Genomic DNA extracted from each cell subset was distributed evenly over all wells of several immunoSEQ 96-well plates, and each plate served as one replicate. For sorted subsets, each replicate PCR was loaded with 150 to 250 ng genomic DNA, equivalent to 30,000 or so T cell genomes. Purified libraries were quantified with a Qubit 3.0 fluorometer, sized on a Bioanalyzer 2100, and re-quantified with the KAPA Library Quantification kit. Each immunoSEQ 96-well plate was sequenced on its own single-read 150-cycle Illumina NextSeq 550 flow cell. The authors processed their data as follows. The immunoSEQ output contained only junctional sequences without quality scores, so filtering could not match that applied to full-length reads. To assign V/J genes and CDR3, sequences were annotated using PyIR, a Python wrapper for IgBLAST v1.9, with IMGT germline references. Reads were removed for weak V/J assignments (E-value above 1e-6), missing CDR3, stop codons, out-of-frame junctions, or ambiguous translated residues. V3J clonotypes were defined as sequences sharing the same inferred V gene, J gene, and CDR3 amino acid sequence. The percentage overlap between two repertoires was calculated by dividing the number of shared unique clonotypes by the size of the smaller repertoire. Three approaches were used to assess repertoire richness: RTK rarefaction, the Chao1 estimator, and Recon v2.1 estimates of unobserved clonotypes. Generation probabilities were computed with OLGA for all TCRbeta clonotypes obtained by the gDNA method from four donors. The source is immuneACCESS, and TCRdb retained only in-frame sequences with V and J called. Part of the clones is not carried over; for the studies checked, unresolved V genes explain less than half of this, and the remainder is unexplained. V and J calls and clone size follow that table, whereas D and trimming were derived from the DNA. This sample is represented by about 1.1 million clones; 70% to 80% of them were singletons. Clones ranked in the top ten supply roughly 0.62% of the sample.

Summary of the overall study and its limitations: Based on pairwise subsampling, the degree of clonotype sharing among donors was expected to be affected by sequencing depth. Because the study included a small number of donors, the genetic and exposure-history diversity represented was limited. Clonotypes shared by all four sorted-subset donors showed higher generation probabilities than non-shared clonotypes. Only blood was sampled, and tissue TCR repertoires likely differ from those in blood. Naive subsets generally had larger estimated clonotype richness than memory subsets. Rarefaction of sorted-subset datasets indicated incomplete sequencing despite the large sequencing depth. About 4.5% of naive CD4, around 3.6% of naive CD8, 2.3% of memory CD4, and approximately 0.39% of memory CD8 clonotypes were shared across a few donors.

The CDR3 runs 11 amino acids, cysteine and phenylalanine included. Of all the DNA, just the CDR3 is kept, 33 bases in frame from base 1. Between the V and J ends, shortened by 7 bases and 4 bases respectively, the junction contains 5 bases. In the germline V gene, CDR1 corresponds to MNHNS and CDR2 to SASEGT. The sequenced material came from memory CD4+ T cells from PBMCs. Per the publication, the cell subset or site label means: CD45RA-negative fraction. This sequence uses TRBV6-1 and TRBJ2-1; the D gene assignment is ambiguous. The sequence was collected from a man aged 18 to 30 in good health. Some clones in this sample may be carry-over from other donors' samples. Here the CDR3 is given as CASTPYNEQFF. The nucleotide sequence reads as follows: TGTGCCAGCACACCGTACAATGAGCAGTTCTTC.